One sample yielded the 17 T cell receptor beta chains listed below, sequenced in a study of cytomegalovirus exposure and HLA in healthy donors. PCR used 60 Vbeta primers and 13 Jbeta primers. Generated by immunoSEQ multiplex PCR, the TCRdb table keeps only in-frame clones and is missing some. This table has tens of thousands of clones, about two thirds appearing once. Sequenced sample: PBMCs. These receptor sequences come from a man in his fifties or sixties in good health and CMV-seronegative.

Written as DNA, the CDR3 is TGTGCCAGCAGTGAAGCCGGGGGCACTGAAGCTTTCTTT. It is translated as CASSEAGGTEAFF. The rearrangement uses TRBV6-4 and TRBJ1-1, with D tentatively TRBD1 (5 bases). The length of the CDR3 is 13 residues. V lost 3 bases, J lost 4 bases, and 9 bases lay in between. CDR1 MRHNA and CDR2 SNTAGT come from the germline V gene.

This chain links TRBV2 with TRBJ1-2; TRBD1 aligns across 7 bases. With 11 bases clipped from V and 5 bases from J, the junction kept 17 bases outside the gene matches. The germline CDR1 and CDR2 sequences are SNHLY and FYNNEI. The CDR3 sequence is 15 residues long. The CDR3 sequence is CASKTGQPQRYGYTF. CDR3 in DNA: TGTGCCTCCAAAACGGGACAGCCTCAGCGGTATGGCTACACCTTC.

This clone showed up just a few times. The chain combines TRBV5-6 with TRBJ1-1, with 9 bases lining up with TRBD1. J lost 10 bases, V lost 5 bases, and 9 bases had no gene match. This CDR3 is built from 13 residues. Germline-derived CDR1 and CDR2 are SGHDT and YYEEEE. CDR3 loop: CASSATGGPTAFF. CDR3 DNA: TGTGCCAGCAGTGCGACAGGGGGTCCTACAGCTTTCTTT. The full variable domain, rest sourced from reference TRBV5-6 and TRBJ1-1, is DAGVTQSPTHLIKTRGQQVTLRCSPKSGHDTVSWYQQALGQGPQFIFQYYEEEERQRGNFPDRFSGHQFPNYSSELNVNALLLGDSALYLCASSATGGPTAFFGQGTRLTVV.

This clone has a single count. The CDR3 sequence is CASSSTGTVTNTEAFF. DNA for the CDR3: TGTGCCAGCAGTTCGACAGGGACTGTAACAAACACTGAAGCTTTCTTT. The J gene is TRBJ1-1, the V gene TRBV28, with TRBD1 matching 7 bases. The CDR3 consists of 16 residues. Germline V CDR1 and CDR2: MDHEN, SYDVKM. The V gene end was trimmed by 4 bases and the J gene end by 2 bases; junction bases not matched to a gene: 10.

V usage is TRBV5-6 and J usage is TRBJ1-4; possible D gene TRBD1, 5 bases. V lost 3 bases and J lost 3, with 9 bases in between. This CDR3 contains 14 residues. CDR1 and CDR2 from the germline V gene are SGHDT and YYEEEE. The CDR3: CASSWGVANEKLFF. The CDR3 DNA is TGTGCCAGCAGCTGGGGGGTGGCTAATGAAAAACTGTTTTTT.

V is TRBV7-2 and J is TRBJ1-1, with D hard to call. Trimming stripped 2 bases from V and 2 bases from J, with 6 bases between. The CDR3 contains 13 residues. Germline V gives CDR1 SGHTA, CDR2 FQGNSA. The CDR3 DNA sequence: TGTGCCAGCAGCTTAAACAGTAACACTGAAGCTTTCTTT. Amino acid sequence: CASSLNSNTEAFF.

V gene TRBV5-1 combines with J gene TRBJ2-2; possibly TRBD2 for D (5 bases). Germline CDR1 SGHRS, CDR2 YFSETQ. The CDR3 has 16 residues. V was shortened by 0 bases and J by 0 bases, with 9 bases between the two germline ends. The CDR3 DNA is TGCGCCAGCAGCTTGGCCCCGGAGGCGAACACCGGGGAGCTGTTTTTT. Translating it yields CASSLAPEANTGELFF.

The chain recombines TRBV5-1 with TRBJ2-7; 8 bases agree with TRBD2. The germline gives CDR1 SGHRS, CDR2 YFSETQ. This CDR3 is built from 15 residues. The V and J ends lost 3 bases and 0 bases, in that order; junction bases with no gene match: 5. CDR3 in amino acids: CASSSSGQNSYEQYF. As DNA, the CDR3 is TGCGCCAGCAGCTCTAGCGGGCAAAACTCCTACGAGCAGTACTTC.

The genes are TRBV2 and TRBJ2-5; 11 bases match TRBD2. Germline V gives CDR1 SNHLY, CDR2 FYNNEI. With V trimmed by 6 bases and J by 0 bases, 3 bases remained unmatched. The CDR3 extends over 15 amino acids. CDR3 residues: CASRGLAAYQETQYF. For the CDR3, the DNA is TGTGCCAGCAGGGGACTAGCGGCGTACCAAGAGACCCAGTACTTC.

The rearrangement links TRBV4-3 to TRBJ2-3; 13 bases are a match to TRBD2. CDR1 and CDR2 (germline): LGHNA, YSLEER. V lost 4 bases to trimming and J lost 2 bases; unmatched junction nucleotides: 6. The length of the CDR3 is 17 residues. DNA of the CDR3: TGCGCCAGCAGCCGCCGGACTAGCGGGGGATTCACAGATACGCAGTATTTT. Encoded protein: CASSRRTSGGFTDTQYF.

In this sample, this clone turned up a few times. The rearrangement links TRBV28 to TRBJ2-1; D remains unclear. Per germline, CDR1 MDHEN and CDR2 SYDVKM. V gave up 3 bases and J gave up 3 bases, with 6 bases separating them. CDR3 size: 13 residues. CDR3 in DNA: TGTGCCAGCAGTTTGTCTAACTACAATGAGCAGTTCTTC. Its protein is CASSLSNYNEQFF.

J is TRBJ2-3 and V is TRBV6-5, with 9 positions matching TRBD1. The V gene's germline CDR1 is MNHEY and CDR2 SVGAGI. The CDR3 covers 15 residues. The J segment lost 4 bases and the V segment lost 5 bases, leaving 7 bases of the junction unmatched. The CDR3 loop is CASSNTGGGADTQYF. The CDR3 nucleotides are TGTGCCAGCAGTAATACAGGGGGCGGTGCAGATACGCAGTATTTT.

CDR3 in DNA: TGTGCCAGCAGCTTAGCCCAGACAGCGGGGCAAGATACGCAGTATTTT. Residues: CASSLAQTAGQDTQYF. V usage is TRBV7-7 and J usage is TRBJ2-3, with 7 bases matching TRBD2. CDR1 and CDR2 (germline): SSHAT, FNYEAQ (reference sequence). CDR3 size: 16 residues. J gave up 5 bases and V 0 bases, and 8 bases lay outside the gene matches.

This rearrangement joins TRBV4-2 to TRBJ2-1, with 7 nucleotides matching TRBD2. The V gene end was trimmed by 4 bases and the J gene end by 3 bases; junction bases not matched to a gene: 9. CDR3 length: 16 residues. Germline V gene sequence: CDR1 LGHNA, CDR2 YNFKEQ. The CDR3 reads CASSLLRASGYNEQFF. In DNA form, the CDR3 reads TGTGCCAGCAGCCTCCTACGGGCTAGCGGCTACAATGAGCAGTTCTTC.

There are a few counts of this clone. The V and J genes are TRBV5-1 and TRBJ2-5; 9 bases line up with TRBD1. Losses at the gene ends were 0 bases for V and 3 bases for J; bases not matched to a gene: 3. CDR3 length equals 15 residues. CDR1 is SGHRS, CDR2 YFSETQ, per germline. The CDR3 DNA sequence: TGCGCCAGCAGCTTGGGAACAGGGGGCGAAGAGACCCAGTACTTC. It translates to CASSLGTGGEETQYF.

The chain is built from TRBV6-1 and TRBJ2-7; D call uncertain. CDR1 is MNHNS, CDR2 SASEGT, per germline. The ends were cut back, 1 base at V and 0 bases at J, with 7 bases in the middle. CDR3 length: 14 residues. The CDR3 coding sequence is TGTGCCAGCAGTGAAGGGCGGAACTCCTACGAGCAGTACTTC. It codes for CASSEGRNSYEQYF.

The chain is built from TRBV5-1 and TRBJ2-1; the match to TRBD1 covers 8 bases. CDR3 length: 14 residues. Per the germline V gene, CDR1 is SGHRS and CDR2 is YFSETQ. V was pared by 4 bases and J by 8 bases, with 8 bases of the junction left unmatched. In DNA, the CDR3 is TGCGCCAGCAGCGAGGACAGGGTGAGCGATGAGCAGTTCTTC. Its protein is CASSEDRVSDEQFF.